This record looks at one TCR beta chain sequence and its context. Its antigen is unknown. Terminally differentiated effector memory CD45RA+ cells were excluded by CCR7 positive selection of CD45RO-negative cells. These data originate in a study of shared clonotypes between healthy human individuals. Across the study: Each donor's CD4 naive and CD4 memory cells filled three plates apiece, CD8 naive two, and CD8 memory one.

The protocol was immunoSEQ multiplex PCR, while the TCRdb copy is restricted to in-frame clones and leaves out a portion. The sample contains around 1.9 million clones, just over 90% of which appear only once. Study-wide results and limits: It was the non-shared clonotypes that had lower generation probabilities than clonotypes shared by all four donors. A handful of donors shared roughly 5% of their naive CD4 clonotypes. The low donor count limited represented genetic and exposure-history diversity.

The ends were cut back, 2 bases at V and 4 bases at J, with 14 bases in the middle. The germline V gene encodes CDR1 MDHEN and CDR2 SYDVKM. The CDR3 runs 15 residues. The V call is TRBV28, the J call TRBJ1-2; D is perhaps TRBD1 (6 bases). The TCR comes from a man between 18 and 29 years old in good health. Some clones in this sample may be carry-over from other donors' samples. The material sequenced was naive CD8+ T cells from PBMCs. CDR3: CASSLRDTSGYGYTF. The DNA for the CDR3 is TGTGCCAGCAGTTTACGGGACACGTCGGGCTATGGCTACACCTTC.